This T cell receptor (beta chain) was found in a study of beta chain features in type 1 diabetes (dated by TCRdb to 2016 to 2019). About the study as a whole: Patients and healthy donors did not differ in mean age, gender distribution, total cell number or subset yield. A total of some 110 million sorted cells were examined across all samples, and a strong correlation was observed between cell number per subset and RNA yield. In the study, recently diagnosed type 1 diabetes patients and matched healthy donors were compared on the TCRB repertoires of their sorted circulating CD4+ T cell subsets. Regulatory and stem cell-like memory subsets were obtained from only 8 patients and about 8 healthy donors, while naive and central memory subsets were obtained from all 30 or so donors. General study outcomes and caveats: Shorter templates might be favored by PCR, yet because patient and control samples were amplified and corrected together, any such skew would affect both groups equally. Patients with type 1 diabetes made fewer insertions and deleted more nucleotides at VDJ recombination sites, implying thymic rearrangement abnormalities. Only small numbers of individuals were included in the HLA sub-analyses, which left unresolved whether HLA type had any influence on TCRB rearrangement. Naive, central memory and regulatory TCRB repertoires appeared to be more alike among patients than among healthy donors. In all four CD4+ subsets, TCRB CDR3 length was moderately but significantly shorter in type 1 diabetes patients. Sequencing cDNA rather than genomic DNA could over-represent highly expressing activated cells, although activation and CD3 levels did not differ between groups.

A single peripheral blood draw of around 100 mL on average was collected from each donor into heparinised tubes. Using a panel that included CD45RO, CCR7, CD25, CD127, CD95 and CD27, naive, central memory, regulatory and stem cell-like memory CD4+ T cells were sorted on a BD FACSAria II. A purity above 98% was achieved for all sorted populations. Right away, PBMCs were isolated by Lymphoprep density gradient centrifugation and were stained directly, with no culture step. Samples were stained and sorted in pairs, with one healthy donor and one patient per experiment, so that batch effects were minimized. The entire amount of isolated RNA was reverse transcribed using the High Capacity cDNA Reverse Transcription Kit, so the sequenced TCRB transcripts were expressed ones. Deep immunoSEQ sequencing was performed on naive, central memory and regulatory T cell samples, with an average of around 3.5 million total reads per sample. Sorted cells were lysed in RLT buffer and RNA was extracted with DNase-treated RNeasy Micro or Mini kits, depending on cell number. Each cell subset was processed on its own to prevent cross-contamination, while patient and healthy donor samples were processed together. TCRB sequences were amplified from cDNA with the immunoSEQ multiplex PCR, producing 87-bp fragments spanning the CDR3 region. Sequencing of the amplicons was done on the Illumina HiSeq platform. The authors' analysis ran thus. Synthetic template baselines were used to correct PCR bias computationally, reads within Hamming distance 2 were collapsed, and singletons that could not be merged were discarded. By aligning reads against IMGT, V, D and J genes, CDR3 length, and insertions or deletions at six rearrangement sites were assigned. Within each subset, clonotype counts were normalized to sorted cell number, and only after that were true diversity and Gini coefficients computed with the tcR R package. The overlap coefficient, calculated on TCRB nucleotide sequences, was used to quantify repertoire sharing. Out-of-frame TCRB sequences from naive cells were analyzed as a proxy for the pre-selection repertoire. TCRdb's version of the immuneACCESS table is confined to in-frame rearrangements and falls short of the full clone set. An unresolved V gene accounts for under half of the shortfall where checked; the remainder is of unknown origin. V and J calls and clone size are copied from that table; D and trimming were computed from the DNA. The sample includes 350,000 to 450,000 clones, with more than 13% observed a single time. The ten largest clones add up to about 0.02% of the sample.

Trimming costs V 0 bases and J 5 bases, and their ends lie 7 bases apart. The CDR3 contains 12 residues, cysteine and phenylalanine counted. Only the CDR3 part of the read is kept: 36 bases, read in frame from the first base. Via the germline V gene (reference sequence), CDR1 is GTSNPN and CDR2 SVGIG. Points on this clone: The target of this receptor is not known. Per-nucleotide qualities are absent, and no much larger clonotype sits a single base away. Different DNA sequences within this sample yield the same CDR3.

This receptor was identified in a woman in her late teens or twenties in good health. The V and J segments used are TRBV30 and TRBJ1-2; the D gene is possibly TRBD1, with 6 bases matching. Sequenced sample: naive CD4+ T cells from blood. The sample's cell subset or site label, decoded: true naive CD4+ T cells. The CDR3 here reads CAWSVQGYGYTF. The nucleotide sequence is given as TGTGCCTGGAGTGTTCAGGGGTATGGCTACACCTTC. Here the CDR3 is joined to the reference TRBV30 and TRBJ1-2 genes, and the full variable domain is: SQTIHQWPATLVQPVGSPLSLECTVEGTSNPNLYWYRQAAGRGLQLLFYSVGIGQISSEVPQNLSASRPQDRQFILSSKKLLLSDSGFYLCAWSVQGYGYTFGSGTRLTVV.